This T cell receptor (beta chain) was captured by sequencing in a study of blood T cell repertoires in COVID-19. Germline V lookup: CDR1 SGDLS, CDR2 YYNGEE. This CDR3 region has 14 residues. V was pared by 2 bases and J by 8 bases, with 4 bases of the junction left unmatched. As processed by the authors: It was from reference gene primer amplification that nucleated cell counts were estimated. Sequencing used immunoSEQ multiplex PCR; TCRdb keeps in-frame clones, though not all of them. The V and J calls and clone size were taken over from that table, and D and trimming were inferred from the DNA. The sample records 70,000 to 90,000 clones, 78% being singletons.

The sample was peripheral blood. The chain employs TRBV9 and TRBJ2-1; 10 bases agree with TRBD2. The receptor was derived from a human donor in a cohort sampled during active COVID-19. The CDR3 DNA follows: TGTGCCAGCAGCGTGAGCGGGGGGGCTTATGAGCAGTTCTTC. Residues: CASSVSGGAYEQFF.